One and the same sample provided the 20 T cell receptor beta chains below, sequenced in a study of shared clonotypes between healthy human individuals. Sequencing was performed with immunoSEQ multiplex PCR; in TCRdb, only in-frame clones are kept and a portion is missing. The sample comprises approximately 1,000,000 clones, approximately 75% of which are singletons, and 0.89% rests with the top ten. Sequenced material: memory CD4+ T cells from PBMCs. Subset given: CD45RA-negative fraction. All receptors come from a young man in good health. Some clones in this sample may be carry-over from other donors' samples.

This rearrangement joins TRBV28 to TRBJ2-2; D may be TRBD1 (5 bases). From germline, CDR1 is MDHEN and CDR2 SYDVKM. The CDR3 sequence is 14 residues long. Between the trimmed V and J ends, which lost 3 bases and 5 bases, there was a span of 10 bases. CDR3 DNA sequence: TGTGCCAGCAGTTTCCGGACACAAACCGGGGAGCTGTTTTTT. It codes for CASSFRTQTGELFF.

This chain connects TRBV4-3 to TRBJ1-4; weak D call: TRBD1 (6 bases). The length of the CDR3 is 15 residues. The germline V gene has CDR1 LGHNA and CDR2 YSLEER. V was pared by 2 bases and J by 8 bases, with 15 bases between. Written as DNA, the CDR3 is TGCGCCAGCAGCCAACCAGGGGCGCTTGGGGAAAAACTGTTTTTT. The encoded protein is CASSQPGALGEKLFF.

The chain is built from TRBV28 and TRBJ1-5, with TRBD1 as a possible D gene (6 bases). V was clipped by 5 bases and J by 2 bases, with 10 bases between them. The CDR3 totals 14 residues. Germline V gives CDR1 MDHEN, CDR2 SYDVKM. The CDR3 region has the DNA TGTGCCAGCAGTCCAAACAGGGGCAATCAGCCCCAGCATTTT. It translates to CASSPNRGNQPQHF.

The chain employs TRBV19 and TRBJ2-2; TRBD2 agrees at 14 bases. Trimming took 9 bases from V and 4 from J; bases not matched to a gene: 1. This CDR3 is built from 14 residues. Germline V CDR1 and CDR2: LNHDA, SQIVND (reference sequence). The CDR3 region has the DNA TGTGCCAGCGGACTAGCGGGAGGCACCGGGGAGCTGTTTTTT. Translating gives CASGLAGGTGELFF. Drawing the rest from reference TRBV19 and TRBJ2-2, the complete variable domain is DGGITQSPKYLFRKEGQNVTLSCEQNLNHDAMYWYRQDPGQGLRLIYYSQIVNDFQKGDIAEGYSVSREKKESFPLTVTSAQKNPTAFYLCASGLAGGTGELFFGEGSRLTVL.

With respect to this clone: This may come from a read error, since a much larger clone is one base off. Other DNA sequences in the same sample also yield this CDR3. V and J are TRBV5-6 and TRBJ2-5, with D perhaps TRBD1 or TRBD2 (5 bases each). Between the trimmed V and J ends, which lost 5 bases and 5 bases, there was a span of 7 bases. The length of the CDR3 is 11 residues. Germline assignment: CDR1 SGHDT and CDR2 YYEEEE. The CDR3, as DNA: TGTGCCAGCAGTTGGGGGGAGACCCAGTACTTC. It yields the protein CASSWGETQYF.

The chain recombines TRBV7-3 with TRBJ1-1; D is uncertain. Germline V gene lookup returns CDR1 SGHTA and CDR2 FQGTGA. The CDR3 is 15 amino acids. Trimming removed 0 bases from V and 0 bases from J, with 8 bases in between. The CDR3 DNA is TGTGCCAGCAGCTTAACGCCGCTTATGAACACTGAAGCTTTCTTT. As protein: CASSLTPLMNTEAFF.

At least ten counts were recorded for this clone. The chain employs TRBV28 and TRBJ1-4; 12 bases fit TRBD1. The ends lost 8 bases at V and 4 bases at J; junction bases unmatched: 11. The germline V gene has CDR1 MDHEN and CDR2 SYDVKM. The CDR3 spans 17 residues. CDR3 sequence reads: CASRDRGLRGVNEKLFF. The DNA of the CDR3 is TGTGCCAGCCGGGACAGGGGGCTAAGGGGCGTTAATGAAAAACTGTTTTTT.

V gene TRBV5-1 combines with J gene TRBJ2-7; TRBD2 agrees at 8 bases. This CDR3 contains 13 residues. The germline gives CDR1 SGHRS, CDR2 YFSETQ. V lost 4 bases to trimming and J lost 5 bases; unmatched junction nucleotides: 5. The CDR3 DNA reads as TGCGCCAGCAGCCCGGGGGGGAGAAACGAGCAGTACTTC. This translates into CASSPGGRNEQYF.

This chain joins TRBV5-1 and TRBJ2-7; the D gene could be TRBD1 or TRBD2 (5 bases each). There are 15 residues in the CDR3. Germline V CDR1 and CDR2: SGHRS, YFSETQ. V lost 3 bases, J lost 5 bases, and 18 bases lay in between. The CDR3 region is CASSSTSLGVDEQYF. In nucleotides, the CDR3 is TGCGCCAGCAGCTCTACTAGTTTGGGGGTTGACGAGCAGTACTTC.

J is TRBJ2-7 and V is TRBV10-2, with D perhaps TRBD1 or TRBD2 (6 bases each). CDR3 length equals 11 residues. V shed 2 bases and J shed 9 bases, with 8 bases lying between them. Germline V gene lookup returns CDR1 WSHSY and CDR2 SAAADI. The CDR3 bases are TGCGCCAGCAGTGAGAGGGGGGTGCAGTACTTC. Protein sequence: CASSERGVQYF.

The chain uses TRBV18 and TRBJ1-2, with D possibly being TRBD1 (6 bases). There are 13 residues in the CDR3. Trimming removed 4 bases at V and 4 bases at J, with 10 bases between. The germline CDR1 and CDR2 sequences are KGHSH and LQKENI. The CDR3 DNA sequence: TGTGCCAGCTCACAGGGGGACTTCTATGGCTACACCTTC. Translated: CASSQGDFYGYTF.

The CDR3 loop is CAWSGSVRRQAVSGANVLTF. The CDR3 region has the DNA TGTGCCTGGAGTGGTTCAGTTCGCCGACAAGCAGTCTCTGGGGCCAACGTCCTGACTTTC. The J gene is TRBJ2-6, the V gene TRBV30; D is unresolved. Trimming took off 1 base at V and 0 bases at J, with 22 bases between the two ends. The CDR3 consists of 20 residues. Germline CDR1 is GTSNPN and CDR2 is SVGIG (reference sequence).

This sequence joins TRBV4-1 and TRBJ2-7, with D tentatively TRBD1 (5 bases). Trimming removed 0 bases at V and 8 bases at J, with 8 bases between. CDR1 and CDR2 from the germline V gene are MGHRA and YSYEKL. The CDR3 loop spans 12 amino acids. For the CDR3, the DNA is TGCGCCAGCAGCCAAGATCGACAGCAGCAGTACTTC. Protein product: CASSQDRQQQYF.

This clone occurred once. The chain uses TRBV29-1 and TRBJ2-1, with TRBD2 matching 9 bases. J was trimmed by 4 bases and V by 7 bases; bases with no gene match: 5. This CDR3 is built from 13 residues. CDR1 and CDR2 (germline): SQVTM, ANQGSEA. For the CDR3, the DNA is TGCAGCGGCCTAGCGGGACTTTACAATGAGCAGTTCTTC. Its protein product is CSGLAGLYNEQFF.

The rearrangement joins TRBV29-1 to TRBJ2-7; no firm D call. V was pared by 7 bases and J by 0 bases, with 13 bases between. The germline CDR1 and CDR2 sequences are SQVTM and ANQGSEA. The CDR3 is 13 amino acids. The CDR3 region has the DNA TGCAGCGCCTCGACACCGAACTCCTACGAGCAGTACTTC. Its protein product is CSASTPNSYEQYF.

The V gene is TRBV28, the J gene TRBJ2-1; 13 bases agree with TRBD2. The germline V gene encodes CDR1 MDHEN and CDR2 SYDVKM. V shed 5 bases and J 7 bases; nucleotides not matched to a gene: 8. This CDR3 has 16 amino acids. In nucleotides, the CDR3 is TGTGCCAGCAGTCCGCTGGGACTAGCGGGACTGAATGAGCAGTTCTTC. Translating gives CASSPLGLAGLNEQFF.

In this sample, this clone turned up a few times. The gene calls are TRBV30 and TRBJ1-2; TRBD1 matches at 8 bases. Germline assignment: CDR1 GTSNPN and CDR2 SVGIG (reference sequence). CDR3 length equals 12 residues. The trim removed 5 bases at V and 4 bases at J, leaving 3 bases unmatched. The CDR3 DNA is TGTGCCTGGGACGACAGGGGCTATGGCTACACCTTC. Translating gives CAWDDRGYGYTF.

V usage is TRBV19 and J usage is TRBJ2-4, with 7 bases aligning to TRBD1. The germline gives CDR1 LNHDA, CDR2 SQIVND (reference sequence). The CDR3 consists of 14 residues. V trimming: 6 bases; J trimming: 1 base; junction bases outside the gene matches: 3. The CDR3 nucleotides are TGTGCCAGTAGCGGGACAGCGGCCAAAAACATTCAGTACTTC. Translated, it gives CASSGTAAKNIQYF.

The chain uses TRBV19 and TRBJ2-2, with D perhaps TRBD2 (6 bases). Between the trimmed V and J ends, which lost 1 base and 1 base, there was a span of 10 bases. This CDR3 is 16 amino acids long. Germline lookup yields CDR1 LNHDA and CDR2 SQIVND (reference sequence). The CDR3 here is CASSIGWGLNTGELFF. CDR3 coding DNA: TGTGCCAGTAGTATAGGCTGGGGACTGAACACCGGGGAGCTGTTTTTT.

The chain has TRBV4-3 and TRBJ1-3; 9 positions match TRBD1. J lost 4 bases, V lost 5 bases, and 3 bases had no gene match. Germline V gives CDR1 LGHNA, CDR2 YSLEER. This CDR3 region has 14 residues. The CDR3 region has the DNA TGCGCCAGCAGCTCACAGGGGGCGGGAAACACCATATATTTT. It yields the protein CASSSQGAGNTIYF.